What follows is one TCR beta chain and its context. TCRdb ran MiXCR on the 5' RACE reads and lists one entry per CDR3 protein. The sample has hundreds of thousands of distinct CDR3 sequences; roughly 3.9% are singletons. This record belongs to a study of T cells after yellow fever vaccination. Source: PBMCs, taken 5 days after the yellow fever booster vaccination. This clonotype was sampled from a man aged 18-30 years who received the YFV17D yellow fever vaccine.

The CDR3 protein is CASSGTGARSPLHF. The CDR3 DNA reads TGTGCCAGCAGCGGGACGGGGGCTCGTTCACCCCTCCACTTT. The gene calls are TRBV9 and TRBJ1-6, with D perhaps TRBD1 (6 bases). The length of the CDR3 is 14 residues. Germline values: CDR1 SGDLS, CDR2 YYNGEE. Trimming left V 3 bases short and J 9 bases short, with 13 bases between.